This T cell receptor beta chain comes out of a study of T-cell reconstitution after alpha-beta-depleted transplantation in children. The library targeted TCRbeta and was prepared with unique molecular identifiers. One entry per CDR3 protein results from TCRdb running MiXCR on the PCR reads. This table holds about 72,000 distinct CDR3 sequences, approximately 7.4% found once. This clonotype was detected many times. CDR3 length equals 13 residues. Trimming pared 5 bases from V and 1 base from J, leaving 8 bases between. Looked up from germline, CDR1 is SNHLY and CDR2 is FYNNEI. The V and J genes are TRBV2 and TRBJ1-1; D is undetermined. The material sequenced was PBMCs from the stem cell graft donor, taken from the stem cell graft. The clonotype originates from a human donor who donated a stem cell graft to a child with acute lymphoblastic leukemia. This CDR3 reads CASSREGNTEAFF. Written as DNA, the CDR3 is TGTGCCAGCAGTAGAGAGGGGAACACTGAAGCTTTCTTT.